These 7 T cell receptor beta chains were sequenced from one sample in a study of blood T cells in healthy people across ages. A second PCR of roughly 6 to 12 cycles used a sample-barcoded 5' primer and a J-beta primer mix. From the 5' RACE reads, TCRdb called clonotypes with MiXCR, one entry per CDR3 protein. This table has some 1 million distinct CDR3 sequences, more than 35% appearing once. Sequenced input: blood. These receptors were collected from an older woman in good health.

The rearrangement joins TRBV28 to TRBJ1-2; 9 bases line up with TRBD1. Losses at the gene ends were 6 bases for V and 4 bases for J; bases not matched to a gene: 12. CDR1 and CDR2 (germline): MDHEN, SYDVKM. This CDR3 comprises 16 residues. DNA of the CDR3: TGTGCCAGCAGCAGTAGCCGGGACAGGGACCCCTATGGCTACACCTTC. This translates into CASSSSRDRDPYGYTF.

The rearrangement joins TRBV5-1 to TRBJ2-1; TRBD2 might be the D (5 bases). Germline V gene lookup returns CDR1 SGHRS and CDR2 YFSETQ. CDR3 length: 13 amino acids. V lost 4 bases and J lost 6, with 11 bases in between. Here the CDR3 DNA reads TGCGCCAGCAGCGTGGTACGGGGCAATGAGCAGTTCTTC. Its translation: CASSVVRGNEQFF.

This clonotype was detected only a few times. The chain has TRBV6-6 and TRBJ2-7, with D unresolved. The end of the DNA aligns better with TRBJ2-5, so the J call may be wrong. Germline values: CDR1 MNHNY, CDR2 SVGAGI (reference sequence). The CDR3 has 13 amino acids. The CDR3 nucleotides read TGTGCCAGCAGTGATATGGTTGGCGAGACCCAGTACTTC. Amino acid sequence: CASSDMVGETQYF.

This clonotype was picked up a small number of times. The gene calls are TRBV15 and TRBJ2-3; 10 bases map to TRBD2. J gave up 1 base and V 1 base, and 17 bases lay outside the gene matches. CDR3 length equals 21 residues. The V gene's germline CDR1 is LNHNV and CDR2 YYDKDF (reference sequence). In DNA, the CDR3 is TGTGCCACCAGCAGAGCCCGGCGATCTAGCGGGAGTATGCTGGGCACAGATACGCAGTATTTT. Its translation is CATSRARRSSGSMLGTDTQYF.

The rearrangement joins TRBV6-5 to TRBJ1-4, with D possibly being TRBD1 (6 bases). Germline V gene data show CDR1 as MNHEY and CDR2 as SVGAGI. Trimming removed 5 bases at V and 7 bases at J, with 17 bases between. The CDR3 length is 15 residues. CDR3 residues: CASSARQEDGEKLFF. CDR3 in DNA: TGTGCCAGCAGTGCACGACAGGAAGACGGTGAAAAACTGTTTTTT.

This clonotype turned up a few times. The rearrangement joins TRBV20-1 to TRBJ2-1; TRBD2 is a possible D gene (5 bases). Trimming left V 2 bases short and J 7 bases short, with 12 bases between. This CDR3 spans 13 amino acids. Germline values: CDR1 DFQATT, CDR2 SNEGSKA (reference sequence). This chain's CDR3 is CSARKVERNEQFF. CDR3 DNA: TGCAGTGCTAGAAAGGTAGAGCGGAATGAGCAGTTCTTC.

CDR3 nucleotides: TGCGCCAGCAGCTCCGGGAGCGGGAGTATTGACAATGAGCAGTTCTTC. Its translation is CASSSGSGSIDNEQFF. The gene calls are TRBV5-1 and TRBJ2-1; 8 bases are a match to TRBD2. Germline V lookup: CDR1 SGHRS, CDR2 YFSETQ. Germline trimming cut 3 bases from V and 5 bases from J; bases unmatched to any gene: 10. The CDR3 length is 16 residues.